This TCR beta chain was documented in a study of T cells in Graves' hyperthyroidism and ophthalmopathy. PBMCs were derived from 7.5 to 10 ml fresh peripheral blood. The length of the CDR3 is 18 residues. Germline V gene data show CDR1 as MNHEY and CDR2 as SVGAGI. V was cut by 2 bases and J by 6 bases, with 23 bases left in between. TCR beta CDR3 sequences were amplified from RNA transcripts. The HTBI primer set was used in a first-round RT-PCR of the TCR CDR3. TCRdb used MiXCR to reprocess the multiplex PCR reads, holding one entry per CDR3 protein. The sample shows approximately 370,000 distinct CDR3 sequences, 15% to 20% of them seen only once.

The V and J genes are TRBV6-5 and TRBJ2-4; D is possibly TRBD1 or TRBD2 (6 bases each). Material for sequencing was blood. This clonotype originated in a woman in her 30s with Graves' hyperthyroidism that later progressed to Graves' ophthalmopathy. The CDR3: CASSYDPRSAEGGNIQYF. CDR3 DNA: TGTGCCAGCAGTTACGACCCCAGGAGTGCGGAGGGGGGAAACATTCAGTACTTC.